The rows below give T cell receptor beta chains drawn from one sample of a study of T cells in Graves' hyperthyroidism and ophthalmopathy. TCRdb independently ran MiXCR on the multiplex PCR reads; one entry per CDR3 protein. The sample lists 450,000 to 700,000 distinct CDR3 sequences, under 60% occurring once. Sequencing input: peripheral blood or thyroid tissue (not recorded which). These receptors all come from an adult woman with Graves' disease, either hyperthyroidism or ophthalmopathy (not recorded which). CDR3s include the opening cysteine and the closing phenylalanine or tryptophan. The order of the fields is clone size, J gene, D gene, V gene, CDR3 protein, CDR3 DNA. A D gene is named only where the DNA matches it firmly. Clone size is shown for a subset of rows, as once, few, many or a class of expanded clone.

>NA|TRBJ1-2|NA|TRBV5-1
CASTLGADGYTF
TGCGCCAGCACCTTAGGGGCAGATGGCTACACCTTC
>few|TRBJ2-5|NA|TRBV15
CATSSPATQGSETQYF
TGTGCCACCAGCTCGCCGGCAACCCAGGGGAGCGAGACCCAGTACTTC
>NA|TRBJ1-1|NA|TRBV30
CAWSVVDDTEAFF
TGTGCCTGGAGTGTGGTAGACGACACTGAAGCTTTCTTT
>NA|TRBJ2-7|NA|TRBV28
CASSFSRALYEQYF
TGTGCCAGCAGTTTCTCTAGGGCGCTCTACGAGCAGTACTTC
>NA|TRBJ1-5|NA|TRBV20-1
CSARDGEAGSNQPQHF
TGCAGTGCTAGAGATGGGGAAGCTGGGAGCAATCAGCCCCAGCATTTT
>NA|TRBJ2-5|NA|TRBV7-2
CASSFGSGEATQYF
TGTGCCAGCAGCTTTGGATCGGGAGAGGCTACCCAGTACTTC
>few|TRBJ1-6|NA|TRBV7-2
CASSLAQGYNSPLHF
TGTGCCAGCAGCTTAGCGCAGGGATATAATTCACCCCTCCACTTT
>NA|TRBJ1-6|NA|TRBV2
CASGETGNSPLHF
TGTGCCAGCGGGGAGACTGGCAACTCACCCCTCCACTTT
>many|TRBJ1-1|NA|TRBV10-3
CAITEDTTYTEAFF
TGTGCCATCACCGAGGACACTACCTACACTGAAGCTTTCTTT
>NA|TRBJ2-5|TRBD1|TRBV29-1
CSVGQGAEETQYF
TGCAGCGTAGGACAGGGGGCGGAGGAGACCCAGTACTTC
>few|TRBJ2-2|NA|TRBV10-3
CAIGQGELFF
TGTGCCATCGGGCAGGGGGAGCTGTTTTTT
>NA|TRBJ1-1|NA|TRBV7-9
CASSPGGVGYDTEAFF
TGTGCCAGCAGCCCGGGCGGGGTCGGTTATGACACTGAAGCTTTCTTT
>NA|TRBJ2-5|NA|TRBV29-1
CSVEDGGPGKTQYF
TGCAGCGTTGAAGATGGTGGTCCGGGAAAGACCCAGTACTTC
>NA|TRBJ1-6|TRBD1|TRBV20-1
CSARGTGDFNSPLHF
TGCAGTGCTAGGGGGACAGGGGACTTTAATTCACCCCTCCACTTT
>NA|TRBJ2-1|NA|TRBV7-6
CASSLGHEQFF
TGTGCCAGCAGCTTGGGGCATGAGCAGTTCTTC
>NA|TRBJ2-5|NA|TRBV2
CARGGQTSGETQYF
TGTGCCAGAGGAGGACAGACCTCCGGGGAGACCCAGTACTTC
>NA|TRBJ1-5|NA|TRBV20-1
CSALGLAGSQPQHF
TGCAGTGCCCTGGGACTAGCGGGCAGTCAGCCCCAGCATTTT
>NA|TRBJ2-7|NA|TRBV9
CASSVRGTSDEQYF
TGTGCCAGCAGCGTAAGAGGCACCTCAGACGAGCAGTACTTC
>many|TRBJ1-5|NA|TRBV2
CASSDPKGGQSNQPQHF
TGTGCCAGCAGTGACCCCAAAGGGGGGCAAAGCAATCAGCCCCAGCATTTT
>many|TRBJ2-5|NA|TRBV10-3
CAIRRVPQETQYF
TGTGCCATCAGAAGGGTCCCACAAGAGACCCAGTACTTC
>NA|TRBJ1-2|NA|TRBV20-1
CSAKLPQNYGYTF
TGCAGTGCCAAGCTCCCACAGAACTATGGCTACACCTTC
>NA|TRBJ1-4|NA|TRBV15
CATSREGGTGNEKLFF
TGTGCCACCAGCAGAGAAGGTGGGACTGGTAATGAAAAACTGTTTTTT
>NA|TRBJ2-5|NA|TRBV12-3/TRBV12-4
CARSLSSDEAQYF
TGTGCCAGGAGTCTGTCTAGCGATGAGGCCCAGTACTTC
>few|TRBJ2-1|NA|TRBV2
CASGVSAGSYNEQFF
TGTGCCAGCGGGGTAAGCGCAGGCTCCTACAATGAGCAGTTCTTC
>few|TRBJ2-5|NA|TRBV28
CASSIGAVGTQYF
TGTGCCAGCAGTATAGGGGCCGTAGGGACCCAGTACTTC
>many|TRBJ2-7|NA|TRBV2
CANSQWERNIMSSYEQYF
TGTGCCAACAGCCAGTGGGAACGAAACATTATGAGCTCCTACGAGCAGTACTTC
>many|TRBJ1-5|TRBD1|TRBV6-1
CASSFTGGGNQPQHF
TGTGCCAGCAGTTTCACAGGGGGTGGCAATCAGCCCCAGCATTTT
>NA|TRBJ2-1|NA|TRBV20-1
CSAAANDEQFF
TGCAGTGCCGCCGCGAACGATGAGCAGTTCTTC
>many|TRBJ1-5|NA|TRBV4-1
CASSQVGGPVSNQPQHF
TGCGCCAGCAGCCAAGTCGGAGGGCCGGTTAGCAATCAGCCCCAGCATTTT
>few|TRBJ1-2|NA|TRBV7-8
CASSLALGRGRRGYTF
TGTGCCAGCAGCTTAGCGCTAGGCAGGGGAAGACGAGGCTACACCTTC
>many|TRBJ2-7|TRBD1|TRBV6-5
CASSTGTGDYEQYF
TGTGCCAGCAGTACCGGGACAGGTGACTACGAGCAGTACTTC
>NA|TRBJ2-7|NA|TRBV7-6
CASRGSGRTGELYF
TGTGCCAGCAGGGGGTCAGGGCGGACCGGGGAGCTGTACTTC
>many|TRBJ2-7|TRBD2|TRBV7-8
CASSLESGSVDEQYF
TGTGCCAGCAGCTTAGAGAGCGGGAGTGTCGACGAGCAGTACTTC
>NA|TRBJ2-5|NA|TRBV20-1
CSAPSETQYF
TGCAGTGCACCCTCTGAGACCCAGTACTTC
>NA|TRBJ1-4|NA|TRBV7-2
CAGSSGTAEKLFF
TGTGCCGGCAGCTCCGGGACGGCCGAAAAACTGTTTTTT
>many|TRBJ1-6|NA|TRBV7-2
CASSLLSGSPLHF
TGTGCCAGCAGCTTATTGAGTGGATCACCCCTCCACTTT
>many|TRBJ1-4|NA|TRBV3-1
CASSQGGYNEKLFF
TGTGCCAGCAGCCAAGGGGGATATAATGAAAAACTGTTTTTT
>NA|TRBJ2-5|TRBD1|TRBV10-3
CAISEEGALVTQYF
TGTGCCATCAGTGAGGAGGGGGCGCTTGTGACCCAGTACTTC
>few|TRBJ2-5|NA|TRBV20-1
CSAKTQYF
TGCAGTGCTAAGACCCAGTACTTC
>NA|TRBJ2-5|NA|TRBV12-3/TRBV12-4
CASSGRGQETQYF
TGTGCCAGCAGCGGGCGGGGACAAGAGACCCAGTACTTC
>many|TRBJ2-7|NA|TRBV7-8
CASTSGPGQYF
TGTGCCAGCACCTCCGGCCCGGGGCAGTACTTC
>NA|TRBJ1-6|NA|TRBV14
CASSQDPGRPLHF
TGTGCCAGCAGCCAAGATCCGGGGAGACCCCTCCACTTT
>few|TRBJ1-1|NA|TRBV4-1
CASSQDRVPNTEAFF
TGCGCCAGCAGCCAAGATCGCGTGCCGAACACTGAAGCTTTCTTT
>many|TRBJ1-5|TRBD1|TRBV20-1
CSAADRGRTQPQHF
TGCAGTGCTGCGGACAGGGGTCGAACTCAGCCCCAGCATTTT
>NA|TRBJ2-2|TRBD2|TRBV27
CASGVAGSTPGELFF
TGTGCCAGCGGAGTAGCGGGATCTACCCCCGGGGAGCTGTTTTTT
>many|TRBJ2-5|NA|TRBV10-3
CAISESVARETQYF
TGTGCCATCAGTGAGTCGGTAGCGAGGGAGACCCAGTACTTC
>NA|TRBJ1-1|TRBD1|TRBV12-3/TRBV12-4
CASSLPRGAFSNTEAFF
TGTGCCAGCAGTTTACCCAGGGGGGCTTTTTCGAACACTGAAGCTTTCTTT
>many|TRBJ1-1|NA|TRBV29-1
CSVEVKGRDSEAFF
TGCAGCGTTGAAGTAAAGGGACGAGACTCTGAAGCTTTCTTT
>NA|TRBJ1-5|TRBD1|TRBV20-1
CSASQDRGQPQHF
TGCAGTGCTTCCCAGGACAGGGGACAGCCCCAGCATTTT